The 9 T cell receptor beta chains presented below share a single source sample, sequenced in a study of cytomegalovirus exposure and HLA in healthy donors. Repertoires were generated with immunoSEQ multiplex PCR, while TCRdb's copy carries only in-frame clones and drops some. This repertoire shows around 150,000 clones, approximately 86% found once; its top ten account for 2% to 2.5%. Sequenced input: PBMCs. The receptors here all came from a woman aged 18-29 years in good health and CMV-seronegative.

The chain links TRBV29-1 to TRBJ2-5; 10 bases fit TRBD1. This CDR3 has 15 amino acids. V trimming: 6 bases; J trimming: 3 bases; junction bases outside the gene matches: 10. CDR1 and CDR2 from the germline V gene are SQVTM and ANQGSEA. CDR3 DNA sequence: TGCAGCGTCGCCAGACAGGGGGCGCCGGAAGAGACCCAGTACTTC. Its protein is CSVARQGAPEETQYF.

The chain couples TRBV6-1 to TRBJ2-2; TRBD2 is a possible D gene (6 bases). The CDR3 contains 15 residues. The germline V and J ends were trimmed by 2 bases and 4 bases, with 11 bases remaining between them. Germline CDR1 MNHNS, CDR2 SASEGT. CDR3 nucleotides: TGTGCCAGCAGTGAACGATACGGGAGCACCGGGGAGCTGTTTTTT. Amino acids: CASSERYGSTGELFF.

This clone was seen just once. The chain joins TRBV5-1 to TRBJ1-1; the match to TRBD1 covers 10 bases. CDR1 SGHRS and CDR2 YFSETQ come from the germline V gene. Trimming at V came to 6 bases and at J to 1 base, leaving 9 bases not matched to a gene. The CDR3 has 16 amino acids. This CDR3 is CASKDIRTGGNTEAFF. Here the CDR3 DNA reads TGCGCCAGCAAGGATATCCGGACAGGGGGGAACACTGAAGCTTTCTTT.

CDR3 DNA sequence: TGTGCCAGCTCTCGATCCCGCGGACAGGAAGAGACCCAGTACTTC. It is translated as CASSRSRGQEETQYF. The chain combines TRBV18 with TRBJ2-5, with 7 bases matching TRBD1. The V gene's germline CDR1 is KGHSH and CDR2 LQKENI. This CDR3 comprises 15 residues. V lost 6 bases, J lost 3 bases, and 10 bases stayed unmatched.

A remark on this clone: The same CDR3 can be traced to other DNA sequences in this sample. Here the CDR3 DNA reads TGTGCCAGCAGCCAGGGACTAGCGGGAGTCGGAGAGACCCAGTACTTC. Translation: CASSQGLAGVGETQYF. V is TRBV14 and J is TRBJ2-5, with TRBD2 matching over 14 bases. Unmatched junction bases numbered 4, after V lost 3 bases and J lost 4 bases. The germline V gene encodes CDR1 SGHDN and CDR2 FVKESK. The CDR3 spans 16 residues.

The V and J genes are TRBV27 and TRBJ2-2; 7 bases line up with TRBD1. Germline V gives CDR1 MNHEY, CDR2 SMNVEV (reference sequence). After removal of 1 base from V and 4 bases from J, the junction contained 9 bases not matched to a gene. This CDR3 is 17 amino acids long. CDR3 nucleotides: TGTGCCAGCAGTTTATACAGCACAGGGGTAGGCACCGGGGAGCTGTTTTTT. Translating it yields CASSLYSTGVGTGELFF.

This rearrangement joins TRBV7-6 to TRBJ2-2; a weak D match, TRBD2 (6 bases). CDR1 SGHVS and CDR2 FNYEAQ come from the germline V gene. Trimming shortened V by 3 bases and J by 4 bases, and 6 bases separated the two germline ends. The CDR3 is 13 amino acids. The chain's CDR3 is CASSLEGTGELFF. CDR3 nucleotide sequence: TGTGCCAGCAGCTTGGAGGGCACCGGGGAGCTGTTTTTT.

CDR3 DNA: TGCAGCGCGGGGACAGTGAACACCGGGGAGCTGTTTTTT. Encoded protein: CSAGTVNTGELFF. The chain combines TRBV29-1 with TRBJ2-2; 7 bases map to TRBD1. The CDR3 is 13 amino acids. The germline V gene encodes CDR1 SQVTM and CDR2 ANQGSEA. The V and J ends lost 7 bases and 1 base, in that order; junction bases with no gene match: 3.

The genes are TRBV4-3 and TRBJ2-1; 7 bases agree with TRBD1. The J segment lost 1 base and the V segment lost 2 bases, leaving 2 bases of the junction unmatched. Germline V gene sequence: CDR1 LGHNA, CDR2 YSLEER. This CDR3 spans 15 amino acids. CDR3 region: CASSQLQGSYNEQFF. The CDR3 nucleotides are TGCGCCAGCAGCCAATTACAGGGGTCCTACAATGAGCAGTTCTTC.